Below are 20 T cell receptor beta chains sequenced from a single sample in a study of T-cell memory formation after mild COVID-19. A single record per CDR3 protein comes from TCRdb applying MiXCR to the 5' RACE reads. The sample shows 400,000 or so distinct CDR3 sequences, approximately 20% of them seen only once. The source material was PBMCs or a T cell subset sorted from them (not recorded which). These receptors were collected from an adult woman who had mild COVID-19 (a few samples of this study predate the infection). Cell type and time point are not known.

This clonotype was observed a handful of times. The gene calls are TRBV6-2 or TRBV6-3 and TRBJ2-2; D perhaps matches TRBD2 (6 bases). In germline, CDR1 is MNHEY, CDR2 SVGEGT. The CDR3 is made up of 13 amino acids. Trimming removed 6 bases at V and 7 bases at J, with 12 bases between. The CDR3 loop is CASRPLAFGELFF. DNA for the CDR3: TGTGCCAGCAGACCACTAGCCTTCGGGGAGCTGTTTTTT.

V and J are TRBV18 and TRBJ1-2, with D perhaps TRBD1 (6 bases). The V end was cut by 8 bases, the J end by 4 bases, with 17 bases between. This CDR3 region has 14 residues. Germline values: CDR1 KGHSH, CDR2 LQKENI. The CDR3: CASISGQPAYGYTF. Written as DNA, the CDR3 is TGTGCCAGCATTTCAGGACAGCCGGCCTATGGCTACACCTTC.

This clonotype was counted only a few times. The V and J genes are TRBV20-1 and TRBJ2-7; D is perhaps TRBD2 (5 bases). CDR3 length: 15 amino acids. Germline V gene sequence: CDR1 DFQATT, CDR2 SNEGSKA (reference sequence). The V and J ends lost 0 bases and 0 bases respectively, with 12 bases between them. The CDR3 DNA reads as TGCAGTGCTAGAGATCATGGGAGAAACTCCTACGAGCAGTACTTC. Protein: CSARDHGRNSYEQYF.

At least ten counts were recorded for this clonotype. This sequence joins TRBV19 and TRBJ1-1, with TRBD1 as a possible D gene (5 bases). The germline gives CDR1 LNHDA, CDR2 SQIVND (reference sequence). CDR3 length: 16 amino acids. Deletions cut 2 bases from V and 4 bases from J, with 17 bases between. This CDR3 is CASSISRGPGRTEAFF. The CDR3 region has the DNA TGTGCCAGTAGTATAAGCCGGGGACCTGGGCGCACTGAAGCTTTCTTT.

The table lists this clonotype with a few counts. The chain couples TRBV7-6 to TRBJ2-5; the D is unclear. This CDR3 contains 12 residues. The V gene's germline CDR1 is SGHVS and CDR2 FNYEAQ. Trimming removed 8 bases at V and 3 bases at J, with 10 bases between. The CDR3 here is CASSSLKETQYF. DNA for the CDR3: TGTGCCAGCTCGTCCTTAAAAGAGACCCAGTACTTC.

This clonotype was found a few times. This chain connects TRBV5-6 to TRBJ2-2, with D maybe TRBD1 (6 bases). Looked up from germline, CDR1 is SGHDT and CDR2 is YYEEEE. The CDR3 sequence is 17 residues long. The V end lost 7 bases, the J end lost 1 base, and 20 bases lay between the germline ends. The CDR3 sequence: CASHFTGLEENTGELFF. CDR3 nucleotides: TGTGCCAGCCACTTTACAGGGCTGGAAGAGAACACCGGGGAGCTGTTTTTT.

This chain connects TRBV12-3 or TRBV12-4 to TRBJ2-3; 7 positions match TRBD1. CDR3 length: 14 residues. Trimming took 6 bases from V and 3 from J; bases not matched to a gene: 6. CDR3 sequence (DNA): TGTGCCAGCAGCCCGGGACAGCAGACAGATACGCAGTATTTT. Translating it yields CASSPGQQTDTQYF.

This chain links TRBV2 with TRBJ2-5; D uncertain. CDR1 and CDR2 (germline): SNHLY, FYNNEI. The ends were cut back, 6 bases at V and 0 bases at J, with 14 bases in the middle. There are 15 residues in the CDR3. The CDR3: CASRDLDGYQETQYF. In nucleotides, the CDR3 is TGTGCCAGCAGGGACCTCGACGGGTACCAAGAGACCCAGTACTTC. Complete variable domain (other parts from reference TRBV2 and TRBJ2-5): EPEVTQTPSHQVTQMGQEVILRCVPISNHLYFYWYRQILGQKVEFLVSFYNNEISEKSEIFDDQFSVERPDGSNFTLKIRSTKLEDSAMYFCASRDLDGYQETQYFGPGTRLLVL.

The chain links TRBV12-5 to TRBJ2-2; TRBD1 is a possible D gene (6 bases). The V end lost 0 bases, the J end lost 8 bases, and 13 bases lay between the germline ends. From germline, CDR1 is LGHNT and CDR2 FRNRAP. The CDR3 is made up of 15 amino acids. CDR3 region: CASGLVSRGKGELFF. CDR3 sequence (DNA): TGTGCTAGTGGTTTGGTCTCCAGGGGTAAAGGGGAGCTGTTTTTT.

The sample holds a few counts of this clonotype. This sequence joins TRBV6-1 and TRBJ1-1; D perhaps matches TRBD1 (6 bases). Germline CDR1 is MNHNS and CDR2 is SASEGT. Deletions cut 4 bases from V and 7 bases from J, with 13 bases between. This CDR3 has 13 amino acids. In DNA, the CDR3 is TGTGCCAGCAGTGCACAGGGAAGCATTGAAGCTTTCTTT. This translates into CASSAQGSIEAFF.

The chain combines TRBV29-1 with TRBJ2-1; 14 bases map to TRBD2. In germline, CDR1 is SQVTM, CDR2 ANQGSEA. The CDR3 covers 13 residues. The ends lost 4 bases at V and 12 bases at J; junction bases unmatched: 5. The CDR3 nucleotides are TGCAGCGTTGGACTAGCGGGAGGGCCCTTGCAGTTCTTC. This gives the protein CSVGLAGGPLQFF.

This clonotype occurred a few times. The chain uses TRBV6-5 and TRBJ1-6; 11 positions match TRBD1. V gave up 4 bases and J gave up 7 bases; unmatched junction bases: 6. There are 16 residues in the CDR3. Germline V gives CDR1 MNHEY, CDR2 SVGAGI. CDR3 amino acids: CASSFGQGARNSPLHF. The CDR3 DNA sequence: TGTGCCAGCAGTTTCGGACAGGGGGCGAGGAATTCACCCCTCCACTTT.

This clonotype was picked up a small number of times. The chain joins TRBV7-9 to TRBJ2-4; 8 bases are shared with TRBD1. Unmatched junction bases numbered 4, after V lost 1 base and J lost 5 bases. CDR1 and CDR2 (germline): SEHNR, FQNEAQ (reference sequence). This CDR3 contains 15 residues. The CDR3 reads CASSLGGTGQNIQYF. The CDR3 DNA reads TGTGCCAGCAGCTTAGGGGGGACAGGTCAAAACATTCAGTACTTC.

The chain uses TRBV12-3 or TRBV12-4 and TRBJ2-7; no definite D call. The CDR3 sequence is 13 residues long. The germline V and J ends were trimmed by 6 bases and 3 bases, with 12 bases remaining between them. The CDR3, as DNA: TGTGCCAGCAGACATCAGGATAGCTACGAGCAGTACTTC. It codes for CASRHQDSYEQYF.

This clonotype has more than one count but fewer than ten. The V gene is TRBV6-1, the J gene TRBJ2-4, with 15 nucleotides matching TRBD2. J lost 6 bases, V lost 5 bases, and 14 bases had no gene match. Per the germline V gene, CDR1 is MNHNS and CDR2 is SASEGT. This CDR3 is 19 amino acids long. Written as DNA, the CDR3 is TGTGCCAGCAGTCTAGGACAGGGGACTAGCGGGAGGAGCGGAAACATTCAGTACTTC. Translating it yields CASSLGQGTSGRSGNIQYF.

V and J are TRBV19 and TRBJ1-5; tentatively, D is TRBD1 (5 bases). The CDR3 is 15 residues long. Germline V gives CDR1 LNHDA, CDR2 SQIVND (reference sequence). V lost 5 bases and J 2 bases, leaving 13 bases between the germline ends. In DNA, the CDR3 is TGTGCCAGTAGTCCCTACAAAGGGGGCAATCAGCCCCAGCATTTT. As protein: CASSPYKGGNQPQHF.

The chain employs TRBV9 and TRBJ1-5; no clear D. V gave up 0 bases and J gave up 0 bases, with 10 bases separating them. CDR3 length: 16 amino acids. The germline V gene has CDR1 SGDLS and CDR2 YYNGEE. CDR3 region: CASSVGAGDSNQPQHF. The DNA of the CDR3 is TGTGCCAGCAGCGTAGGGGCAGGAGATAGCAATCAGCCCCAGCATTTT.

The chain carries TRBV11-2 and TRBJ2-1, with 8 positions matching TRBD1. CDR1 is SGHAT, CDR2 FQNNGV, per germline. Unmatched junction bases numbered 2, after V lost 8 bases and J lost 8 bases. This CDR3 comprises 11 residues. CDR3 sequence reads: CASGQGDEQFF. CDR3 coding DNA: TGTGCCAGCGGACAGGGTGATGAGCAGTTCTTC.

This clonotype showed up just a few times. The rearrangement joins TRBV9 to TRBJ2-1; the match to TRBD2 covers 8 bases. After removal of 1 base from V and 3 bases from J, the junction contained 3 bases not matched to a gene. The CDR3 is 15 amino acids. CDR1 and CDR2 (germline): SGDLS, YYNGEE. CDR3 amino acids: CASSVSSGYYNEQFF. Written as DNA, the CDR3 is TGTGCCAGCAGCGTATCTAGCGGGTACTACAATGAGCAGTTCTTC.

This clonotype occurred a few times. This chain joins TRBV12-3 or TRBV12-4 and TRBJ2-1; D perhaps matches TRBD2 (5 bases). V lost 7 bases and J 0 bases, leaving 13 bases between the germline ends. This CDR3 spans 15 amino acids. CDR3 in amino acids: CASNLRVSSYNEQFF. DNA for the CDR3: TGTGCCAGCAACCTGCGGGTGAGCTCCTACAATGAGCAGTTCTTC.